This T cell receptor (beta chain) is from a study of control samples from healthy donors and cancer patients. V was trimmed by 3 bases and J by 6 bases, leaving 14 bases between them. This CDR3 spans 15 amino acids. In germline, CDR1 is MNHEY, CDR2 SMNVEV (reference sequence). Profiled with immunoSEQ multiplex PCR; TCRdb holds only in-frame clones, not every one. Of about 160,000 clones listed, 70% to 90% are singletons. The rearrangement links TRBV27 to TRBJ2-2; D is undetermined. The sequencing input was blood. The TCR originated in a man between 25 and 39 years old in good health. DNA of the CDR3: TGTGCCAGCAGTTTGGAAGGGAAGGGCGCCGGGGAGCTGTTTTTT. Translated, it gives CASSLEGKGAGELFF.